The TCR beta chain described here comes from a study of T-cell memory formation after mild COVID-19. General study results and limits: Day 37-peaking second-wave clones had unconfirmed SARS-CoV-2 specificity. Later expanders leaned CD4+, whereas clones that contracted between day 15 and 85 were balanced CD4/CD8.

V lost 4 bases and J lost 0, with 10 bases in between. Germline CDR1 KGHDR, CDR2 SFDVKD. This CDR3 contains 15 residues. Constant-segment primers served in 5'RACE that generated TCR alpha and TCR beta cDNA libraries bearing sample barcodes and UMIs. TCRdb processed the 5' RACE reads anew with MiXCR; each CDR3 protein has one entry. The data hold 400,000 to 500,000 distinct CDR3 sequences, with roughly 20% observed a single time. As for this clonotype: Its specificity is unknown.

V and J are TRBV24-1 and TRBJ2-3; the D gene is possibly TRBD1 (5 bases). The source is an adult woman who had mild COVID-19 (a few samples of this study predate the infection). Cell type and time point are not known. The sample taken for sequencing was PBMCs or a T cell subset sorted from them (not recorded which). In DNA, the CDR3 is TGTGCCACCAGTGACGACAGCCAGAGCACAGATACGCAGTATTTT. Protein: CATSDDSQSTDTQYF.